The 27 T cell receptor beta chains given below trace back to one sample, sequenced in a study of shared clonotypes between healthy human individuals. Sequenced by immunoSEQ multiplex PCR; TCRdb stores in-frame clones only, minus some. The sample includes some 1,900,000 clones, less than 95% of them seen just once. Selected positively for CCR7 and CD45RO-negative, naive CD8 cells excluded terminally differentiated effector memory CD45RA+ cells. Specimen: naive CD8+ T cells sorted from blood. The source is a man between 18 and 29 years old in good health.

The chain joins TRBV13 to TRBJ2-5; D perhaps matches TRBD1 (5 bases). Germline V gene lookup returns CDR1 PRHDT and CDR2 FYEKMQ (reference sequence). The CDR3 loop spans 14 amino acids. The V end lost 4 bases, the J end lost 1 base, and 10 bases lay between the germline ends. This chain's CDR3 is CASSSLRVQETQYF. The CDR3 coding sequence is TGTGCCAGCAGCTCCCTCAGGGTCCAAGAGACCCAGTACTTC.

Turning to this clone: A junction end diverges from the germline sequence, so it may reflect a read error. The V call is TRBV7-7, the J call TRBJ2-2; TRBD1 might be the D (5 bases). Germline CDR1 and CDR2: SSHAT and FNYEAQ (reference sequence). The CDR3 is 14 amino acids. The CDR3 region is CASSLSAGTGELFF. The CDR3 DNA reads as TGTGCTAGCAGCTTAAGTGCAGGGACCGGGGAGCTGTTTTTT.

V gene TRBV5-4 combines with J gene TRBJ1-6, with D possibly being TRBD1 (5 bases). The germline V gene encodes CDR1 SGHNT and CDR2 YYREEE (reference sequence). The CDR3 totals 15 residues. V was cut by 0 bases and J by 7 bases, with 11 bases left in between. CDR3 nucleotide sequence: TGTGCCAGCAGCTTGGGAACGGGACTCAATTCACCCCTCCACTTT. As protein: CASSLGTGLNSPLHF.

The chain recombines TRBV7-9 with TRBJ2-7; 7 nucleotides agree with TRBD1. The J segment lost 0 bases and the V segment lost 2 bases, leaving 4 bases of the junction unmatched. CDR1 is SEHNR and CDR2 is FQNEAQ in the germline V gene (reference sequence). The CDR3 runs 15 residues. DNA of the CDR3: TGTGCCAGCAGCTTAAGGAGACAGGGCTCCTACGAGCAGTACTTC. This encodes CASSLRRQGSYEQYF.

The gene calls are TRBV5-4 and TRBJ1-4; D is undetermined. Germline V gene sequence: CDR1 SGHNT, CDR2 YYREEE (reference sequence). With 4 bases removed from V and 8 bases from J, the gap between germline ends came to 12 bases. The CDR3 is 13 residues long. The CDR3 DNA is TGTGCCAGCAGCCTCTGGGAGGAGGAAAAACTGTTTTTT. This encodes CASSLWEEEKLFF.

The V and J genes are TRBV5-1 and TRBJ1-5, with 8 bases that match TRBD1. Germline V gene sequence: CDR1 SGHRS, CDR2 YFSETQ. This CDR3 has 14 residues. The junction had 6 bases not matched to a gene; V was cut back by 6 bases and J by 4 bases. CDR3 protein: CASKTGGRNQPQHF. CDR3 nucleotides: TGCGCCAGCAAAACAGGGGGAAGGAATCAGCCCCAGCATTTT.

This sequence joins TRBV5-6 and TRBJ2-7, with a weak D call TRBD2 (6 bases). Germline V gene data show CDR1 as SGHDT and CDR2 as YYEEEE. This CDR3 is built from 16 residues. V was trimmed by 0 bases and J by 2 bases, leaving 15 bases between them. CDR3 sequence: CASSLEGAGRTYEQYF. For the CDR3, the DNA is TGTGCCAGCAGCTTGGAAGGAGCGGGCCGAACCTACGAGCAGTACTTC.

The rearrangement uses TRBV5-1 and TRBJ2-6, with D hard to call. In germline, CDR1 is SGHRS, CDR2 YFSETQ. Trimming took off 0 bases at V and 2 bases at J, with 3 bases between the two ends. The CDR3 spans 14 residues. The CDR3 region is CASSLDTGANVLTF. CDR3 bases: TGCGCCAGCAGCTTGGACACTGGGGCCAACGTCCTGACTTTC.

The chain has TRBV4-3 and TRBJ1-6; TRBD1 matches at 7 bases. CDR3 length equals 15 residues. Trimming removed 0 bases from V and 9 bases from J; junction bases left unmatched: 5. The germline V gene has CDR1 LGHNA and CDR2 YSLEER. CDR3 sequence reads: CASSQDQGGISPLHF. The CDR3 nucleotides are TGCGCCAGCAGCCAAGACCAGGGGGGAATTTCACCCCTCCACTTT.

As for this clone: This sample includes further DNA sequences coding for the same CDR3. This sequence joins TRBV28 and TRBJ2-7; no reliable D call. V was pared by 8 bases and J by 4 bases, with 6 bases between. The CDR3 length is 10 residues. Germline loops: CDR1 MDHEN, CDR2 SYDVKM. The CDR3 DNA sequence: TGTGCCAGCGGGAATTACGAGCAGTACTTC. Translation: CASGNYEQYF.

This clone was detected only a few times. V gene TRBV30 combines with J gene TRBJ2-7; D gene ambiguous. CDR3 length equals 11 residues. Germline V gene sequence: CDR1 GTSNPN, CDR2 SVGIG (reference sequence). CDR3 amino acids: CAAHYTYEQYF. CDR3 DNA: TGTGCTGCTCACTACACGTACGAGCAGTACTTC.

J is TRBJ2-7 and V is TRBV5-6, with D hard to call. Trimming shortened V by 4 bases and J by 4 bases, and 15 bases separated the two germline ends. The CDR3 totals 14 residues. CDR1 SGHDT and CDR2 YYEEEE come from the germline V gene. CDR3 sequence reads: CASSALPQKYEQYF. CDR3 nucleotide sequence: TGTGCCAGCAGCGCCTTACCCCAGAAGTACGAGCAGTACTTC.

V is TRBV19 and J is TRBJ2-1; D may be TRBD1 (5 bases). CDR3 length: 14 residues. V lost 5 bases and J lost 0, with 8 bases in between. Germline V gene lookup returns CDR1 LNHDA and CDR2 SQIVND (reference sequence). The CDR3 reads CASSFTGSYNEQFF. CDR3 coding DNA: TGTGCCAGTAGTTTCACAGGCTCCTACAATGAGCAGTTCTTC.

The chain links TRBV4-1 to TRBJ2-3, with 16 bases aligning to TRBD2. There are 17 residues in the CDR3. CDR1 MGHRA and CDR2 YSYEKL come from the germline V gene. J lost 5 bases, V lost 3 bases, and 5 bases had no gene match. Here the CDR3 reads CASSQTGTSGRVDTQYF. The DNA for the CDR3 is TGCGCCAGCAGCCAGACCGGGACTAGCGGGAGGGTAGATACGCAGTATTTT.

This chain joins TRBV19 and TRBJ2-4; TRBD2 is a possible D gene (7 bases). Trimming took 0 bases from V and 9 from J, leaving 18 bases between them. This CDR3 is 16 amino acids long. Germline CDR1 LNHDA, CDR2 SQIVND (reference sequence). The CDR3 loop is CASSIDSGGGSPIQYF. CDR3 sequence (DNA): TGTGCCAGTAGTATAGACTCCGGGGGCGGGAGTCCCATTCAGTACTTC.

Written as DNA, the CDR3 is TGTGCCAGCAGCTTAGGGGAGGAAAAACTGTTTTTT. Translation: CASSLGEEKLFF. V usage is TRBV13 and J usage is TRBJ1-4; no clear D. V lost 0 bases and J lost 8, with 4 bases in between. In germline, CDR1 is PRHDT, CDR2 FYEKMQ (reference sequence). The CDR3 is made up of 12 amino acids. The entire variable domain, with the rest obtained from reference TRBV13 and TRBJ1-4, is as follows: AAGVIQSPRHLIKEKRETATLKCYPIPRHDTVYWYQQGPGQDPQFLISFYEKMQSDKGSIPDRFSAQQFSDYHSELNMSSLELGDSALYFCASSLGEEKLFFGSGTQLSVL.

The chain combines TRBV29-1 with TRBJ2-1; D is possibly TRBD2 (6 bases). Germline V gene sequence: CDR1 SQVTM, CDR2 ANQGSEA. This CDR3 comprises 13 residues. The V and J ends lost 7 bases and 7 bases respectively, with 17 bases between them. The CDR3 DNA reads TGCAGCGCTTTCGGGAGCGGAGGGAATGAGCAGTTCTTC. It translates to CSAFGSGGNEQFF.

The rearrangement joins TRBV10-1 to TRBJ1-3, with D unresolved. V dropped 8 bases and J dropped 0 bases, with 11 bases sitting between them. The V gene's germline CDR1 is WNHNN and CDR2 SYGVQD (reference sequence). The CDR3 covers 14 residues. The CDR3 here is CASLRTISGNTIYF. The CDR3 coding sequence is TGCGCCAGCCTCCGCACAATCTCTGGAAACACCATATATTTT.

The genes are TRBV7-2 and TRBJ2-5; TRBD1 agrees at 7 bases. This CDR3 is built from 14 residues. Unmatched junction bases numbered 14, after V lost 4 bases and J lost 12 bases. From germline, CDR1 is SGHTA and CDR2 FQGNSA. DNA for the CDR3: TGTGCCAGCAGCTCATTAAGGGGGCGCGAGGGAGAGTACTTC. Translated, it gives CASSSLRGREGEYF.

Comments on this clone: This same CDR3 is encoded by further DNA sequences in the sample. CDR3 sequence reads: CASSMGLAYEQYF. CDR3 nucleotides: TGTGCCAGTAGTATGGGTCTGGCCTACGAGCAGTACTTC. The chain is built from TRBV19 and TRBJ2-7; D remains unclear. Trimming cost V 3 bases and J 2 bases, with 8 bases left between them. The CDR3 loop spans 13 amino acids. CDR1 is LNHDA and CDR2 is SQIVND in the germline V gene (reference sequence).

Comment on this clone: One end of the junction is discordant with germline, which a read error may explain. The chain couples TRBV5-4 to TRBJ2-7, with D possibly TRBD2 on 5 matching bases. Germline values: CDR1 SGHNT, CDR2 YYREEE (reference sequence). This CDR3 contains 15 residues. The CDR3 DNA is TGTGCCAGCAGCTTGTCTCGGGGTTCCCTATACGAGCGGTACTTC. Translation: CASSLSRGSLYERYF.

The chain employs TRBV30 and TRBJ1-2; 10 bases line up with TRBD1. V was pared by 1 base and J by 6 bases, with 5 bases of the junction left unmatched. The CDR3 extends over 14 amino acids. Germline values: CDR1 GTSNPN, CDR2 SVGIG (reference sequence). DNA of the CDR3: TGTGCCTGGAGTGCTACCGGGACAGGGGATGGCTACACCTTC. This gives the protein CAWSATGTGDGYTF.

The V gene is TRBV5-1, the J gene TRBJ2-1, with 7 positions matching TRBD1. The CDR3 is 18 residues long. Per the germline V gene, CDR1 is SGHRS and CDR2 is YFSETQ. V shed 0 bases and J 7 bases; nucleotides not matched to a gene: 16. The CDR3 DNA reads as TGCGCCAGCAGCTTGGAATTGTCTAGGGGGCATGGGTGGAATGAGCAGTTCTTC. Translating it yields CASSLELSRGHGWNEQFF.

CDR3 sequence reads: CASSIERVPNQPQHF. CDR3 DNA: TGTGCCAGTAGTATAGAAAGGGTCCCAAATCAGCCCCAGCATTTT. This chain connects TRBV19 to TRBJ1-5; no clear D. Trimming removed 0 bases from V and 4 bases from J, with 10 bases in between. Germline V gene data show CDR1 as LNHDA and CDR2 as SQIVND (reference sequence). The length of the CDR3 is 15 residues.

The chain couples TRBV9 to TRBJ1-4, with TRBD1 matching 9 bases. Losses at the gene ends were 4 bases for V and 6 bases for J; bases not matched to a gene: 10. The CDR3 totals 16 residues. Germline loops: CDR1 SGDLS, CDR2 YYNGEE. CDR3 nucleotide sequence: TGTGCCAGCAGCCGAACAGGGGGCGGGTTTGATGAAAAACTGTTTTTT. It encodes CASSRTGGGFDEKLFF.

The chain employs TRBV5-6 and TRBJ2-1, with 11 bases matching TRBD2. The germline gives CDR1 SGHDT, CDR2 YYEEEE. Trimming at V came to 4 bases and at J to 2 bases, leaving 5 bases not matched to a gene. CDR3 length equals 16 residues. The CDR3 here is CASSPGTSGPYNEQFF. CDR3 nucleotide sequence: TGTGCCAGCAGCCCGGGGACTAGCGGTCCCTACAATGAGCAGTTCTTC.

This clone appeared once. The chain combines TRBV5-6 with TRBJ2-1; 7 bases match TRBD1. V lost 4 bases to trimming and J lost 3 bases; unmatched junction nucleotides: 4. The CDR3 loop spans 14 amino acids. From germline, CDR1 is SGHDT and CDR2 YYEEEE. The CDR3 nucleotides are TGTGCCAGCAGCACCGGGACAGTCTACAATGAGCAGTTCTTC. It encodes CASSTGTVYNEQFF.